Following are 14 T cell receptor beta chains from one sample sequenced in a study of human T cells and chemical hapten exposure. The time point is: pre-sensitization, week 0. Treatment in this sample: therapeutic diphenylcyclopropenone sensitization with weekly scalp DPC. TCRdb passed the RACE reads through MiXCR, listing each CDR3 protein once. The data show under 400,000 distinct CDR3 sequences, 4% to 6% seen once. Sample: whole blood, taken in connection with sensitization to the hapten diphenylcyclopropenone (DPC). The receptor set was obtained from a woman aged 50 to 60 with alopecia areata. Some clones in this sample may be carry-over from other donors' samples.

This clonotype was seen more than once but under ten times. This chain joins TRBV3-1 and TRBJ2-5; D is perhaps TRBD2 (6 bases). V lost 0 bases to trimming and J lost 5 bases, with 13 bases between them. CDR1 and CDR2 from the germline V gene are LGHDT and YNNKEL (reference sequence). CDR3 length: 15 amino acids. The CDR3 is CASSQDRRERETQYF. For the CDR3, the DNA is TGTGCCAGCAGCCAAGACCGGAGGGAGAGGGAGACCCAGTACTTC.

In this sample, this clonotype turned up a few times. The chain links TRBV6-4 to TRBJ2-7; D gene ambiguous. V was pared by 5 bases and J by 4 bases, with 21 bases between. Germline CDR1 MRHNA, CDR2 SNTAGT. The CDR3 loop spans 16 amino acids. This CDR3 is CASSRRQAKICYEQYF. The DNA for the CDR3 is TGTGCCAGCAGTCGACGCCAGGCTAAGATTTGTTACGAGCAGTACTTC.

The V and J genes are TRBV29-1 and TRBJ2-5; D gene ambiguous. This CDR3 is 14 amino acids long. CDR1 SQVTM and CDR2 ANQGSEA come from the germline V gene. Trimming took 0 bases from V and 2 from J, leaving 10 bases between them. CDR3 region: CSVEDLKGQETQYF. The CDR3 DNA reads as TGCAGCGTTGAAGATTTAAAGGGACAAGAGACCCAGTACTTC.

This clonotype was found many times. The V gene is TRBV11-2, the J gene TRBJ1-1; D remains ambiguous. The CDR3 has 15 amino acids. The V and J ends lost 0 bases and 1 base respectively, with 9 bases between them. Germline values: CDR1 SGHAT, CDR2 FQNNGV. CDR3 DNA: TGTGCCAGCAGCTTAGAGCCCGGCCCGAACACTGAAGCTTTCTTT. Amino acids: CASSLEPGPNTEAFF.

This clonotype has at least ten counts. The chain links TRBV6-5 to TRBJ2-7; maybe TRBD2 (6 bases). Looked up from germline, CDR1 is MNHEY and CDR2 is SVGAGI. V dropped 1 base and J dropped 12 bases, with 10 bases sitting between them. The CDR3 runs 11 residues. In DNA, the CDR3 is TGTGCCAGCAGTTACTGGGGACTGATGTACTTC. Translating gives CASSYWGLMYF.

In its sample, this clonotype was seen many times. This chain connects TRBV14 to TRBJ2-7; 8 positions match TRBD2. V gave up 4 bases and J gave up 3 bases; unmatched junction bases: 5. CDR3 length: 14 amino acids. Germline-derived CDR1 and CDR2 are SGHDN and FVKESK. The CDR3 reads CASSPAGAIYEQYF. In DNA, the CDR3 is TGTGCCAGCAGCCCAGCGGGGGCGATCTACGAGCAGTACTTC.

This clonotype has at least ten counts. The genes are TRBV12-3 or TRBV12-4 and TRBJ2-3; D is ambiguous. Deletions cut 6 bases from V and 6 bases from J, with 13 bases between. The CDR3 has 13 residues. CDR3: CASSPSGSDTQYF. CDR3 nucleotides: TGTGCCAGCAGCCCCTCCGGGTCCGATACGCAGTATTTT.

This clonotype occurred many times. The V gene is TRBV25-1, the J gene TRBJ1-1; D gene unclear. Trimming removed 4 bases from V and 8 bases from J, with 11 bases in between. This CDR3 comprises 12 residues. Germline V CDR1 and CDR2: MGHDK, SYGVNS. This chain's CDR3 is CASSVGGKEAFF. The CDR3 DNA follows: TGTGCCAGCAGTGTTGGCGGGAAAGAAGCTTTCTTT.

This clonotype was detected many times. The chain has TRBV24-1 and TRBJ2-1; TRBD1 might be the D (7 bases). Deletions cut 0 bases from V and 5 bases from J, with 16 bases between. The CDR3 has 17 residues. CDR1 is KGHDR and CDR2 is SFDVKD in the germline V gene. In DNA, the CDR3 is TGTGCCACCAGTGATTTGCAGTCAGGGGGGAACCACAATGAGCAGTTCTTC. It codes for CATSDLQSGGNHNEQFF.

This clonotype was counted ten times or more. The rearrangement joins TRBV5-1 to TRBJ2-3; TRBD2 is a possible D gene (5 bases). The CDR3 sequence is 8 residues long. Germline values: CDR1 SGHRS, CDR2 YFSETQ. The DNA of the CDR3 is TGCCTGGGGAGTACGCAGTATTTT. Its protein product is CLGSTQYF.

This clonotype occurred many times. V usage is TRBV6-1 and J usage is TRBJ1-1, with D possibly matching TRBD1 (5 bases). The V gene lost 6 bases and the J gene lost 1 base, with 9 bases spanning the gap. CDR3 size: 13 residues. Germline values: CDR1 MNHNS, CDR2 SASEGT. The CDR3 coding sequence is TGTGCCAGCAGGAAGACAGAGAACACTGAAGCTTTCTTT. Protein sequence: CASRKTENTEAFF.

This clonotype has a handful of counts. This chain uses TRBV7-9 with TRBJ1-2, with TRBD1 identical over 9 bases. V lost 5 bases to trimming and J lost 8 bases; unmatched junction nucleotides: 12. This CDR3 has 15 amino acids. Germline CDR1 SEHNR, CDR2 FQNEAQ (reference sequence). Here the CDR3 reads CASSPPPGQGSGYTF. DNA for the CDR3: TGTGCCAGCAGCCCACCGCCGGGACAGGGAAGCGGCTACACCTTC.

CDR3 loop: CATSSGREEYEKLFF. The DNA of the CDR3 is TGTGCCACCAGCAGTGGCAGGGAAGAGTATGAAAAACTGTTTTTT. This chain uses TRBV15 with TRBJ1-4; TRBD1 might be the D (5 bases). The CDR3 sequence is 15 residues long. CDR1 is LNHNV, CDR2 YYDKDF, per germline (reference sequence). The V end lost 3 bases, the J end lost 6 bases, and 14 bases lay between the germline ends.

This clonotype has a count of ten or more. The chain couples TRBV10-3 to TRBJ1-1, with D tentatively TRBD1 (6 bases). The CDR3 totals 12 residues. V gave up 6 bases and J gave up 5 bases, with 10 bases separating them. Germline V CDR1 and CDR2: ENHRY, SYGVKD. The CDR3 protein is CAISETGTEAFF. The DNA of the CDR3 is TGTGCCATCAGCGAAACAGGGACTGAAGCTTTCTTT.